By share of the sample, the clone carrying this T cell receptor (beta chain) is medium-sized. The target antigen is unknown. CDR1 is LNHDA, CDR2 SQIVND, per germline (reference sequence). V lost 5 bases and J 8 bases, leaving 12 bases between the germline ends. The CDR3 contains 13 residues. The data originate from a study of graft-versus-host responses after intestinal transplantation. Study-wide points: Analysis identified GvH clones in recipient marrow, with some appearing first in ileum or blood.

Repertoires were generated with immunoSEQ multiplex PCR, while TCRdb's copy carries only in-frame clones and drops some. The sample lists around 9,400 clones; roughly 95% were seen once. The receptor's source is a human patient who received an intestinal transplant, so some T cells may come from the graft donor. V gene TRBV19 combines with J gene TRBJ1-4; D gene unclear. Source: bone marrow, taken around 500 days after intestinal transplantation. In nucleotides, the CDR3 is TGTGCCAGTAGTGGCTTTGGGGTAGAAAAACTGTTTTTT. The encoded protein is CASSGFGVEKLFF. The full variable domain, with the rest looked up from reference TRBV19 and TRBJ1-4, is DGGITQSPKYLFRKEGQNVTLSCEQNLNHDAMYWYRQDPGQGLRLIYYSQIVNDFQKGDIAEGYSVSREKKESFPLTVTSAQKNPTAFYLCASSGFGVEKLFFGSGTQLSVL.